This T cell receptor (beta chain) was obtained from a study of T cells of healthy individuals. In TCRdb, the 5' RACE reads were re-called with MiXCR into one record per CDR3 protein. Here the sample spans some 85,000 distinct CDR3 sequences, approximately 5.4% being singletons. The CDR3 runs 14 residues. Trimming cost V 1 base and J 6 bases, with 12 bases left between them. Germline V gene data show CDR1 as LGHNA and CDR2 as YSLEER. The clonotype originates from a female donor in good health. The chain joins TRBV4-3 to TRBJ1-2; D is perhaps TRBD1 (5 bases). The CDR3: CASSQAWGNDGYTF. In nucleotides, the CDR3 is TGCGCCAGCAGCCAAGCATGGGGGAATGATGGCTACACCTTC.